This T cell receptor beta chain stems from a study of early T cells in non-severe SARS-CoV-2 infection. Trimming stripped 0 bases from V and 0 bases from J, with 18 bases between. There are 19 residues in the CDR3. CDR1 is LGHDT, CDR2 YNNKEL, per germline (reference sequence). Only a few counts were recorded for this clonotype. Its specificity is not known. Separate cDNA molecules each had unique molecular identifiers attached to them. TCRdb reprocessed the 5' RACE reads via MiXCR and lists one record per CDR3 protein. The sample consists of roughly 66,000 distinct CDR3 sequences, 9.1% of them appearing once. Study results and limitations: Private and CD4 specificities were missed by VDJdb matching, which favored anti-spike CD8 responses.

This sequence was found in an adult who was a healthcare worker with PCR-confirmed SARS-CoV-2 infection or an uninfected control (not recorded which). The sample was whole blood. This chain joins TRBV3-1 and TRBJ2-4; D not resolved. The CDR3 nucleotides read TGTGCCAGCAGCCAAGAGGCGTTCTCGAGGTATGGAGCCAAAAACATTCAGTACTTC. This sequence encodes CASSQEAFSRYGAKNIQYF.